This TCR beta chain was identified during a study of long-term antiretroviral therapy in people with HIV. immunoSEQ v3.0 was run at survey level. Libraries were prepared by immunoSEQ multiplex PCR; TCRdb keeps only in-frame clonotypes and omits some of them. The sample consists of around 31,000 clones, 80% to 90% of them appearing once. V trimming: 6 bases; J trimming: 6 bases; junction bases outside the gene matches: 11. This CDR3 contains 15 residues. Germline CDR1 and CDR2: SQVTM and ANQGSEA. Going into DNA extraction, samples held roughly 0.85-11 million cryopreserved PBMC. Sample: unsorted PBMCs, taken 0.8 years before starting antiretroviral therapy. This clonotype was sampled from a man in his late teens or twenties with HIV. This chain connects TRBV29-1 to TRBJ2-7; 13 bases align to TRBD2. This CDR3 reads CSVGDETSGRTEQYF. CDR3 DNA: TGCAGCGTGGGTGATGAGACTAGCGGGAGGACCGAGCAGTACTTC.